This entry concerns a single TCR beta chain. What this receptor recognizes is not known. The junction differs from germline at one of its ends, possibly a read error. Total RNA and DNA were co-extracted without cell sorting from around 20-30 mg of bulk tissue using the AllPrep DNA/RNA mini kit. Between November 2015 and early 2016, a handful of patients in China with histopathologically diagnosed primary liver carcinoma had surgical resection. At the time of sampling, the patients had chronic HBV infection and had not received any treatment. Each tumor was sampled at five spatially separated regions: the tumor centre plus the superior, inferior, left-lateral and right-lateral poles. Histology showed that every tumor sample contained more than 80% viable tumor cells. Fresh tumor and adjacent tissue pieces were bisected, with one half stored in RNAlater at -80 degrees C and the other half sent for histology.

Starting from 500 to 600 ng total RNA, TCRbeta-specific cDNA was produced by reverse transcription with a constant-region primer and ProtoScript II reverse transcriptase. The TCRbeta libraries were prepared through three rounds of nested multiplex PCR following a slightly modified ARM-PCR procedure. Sample barcodes and Illumina adapters were added in a final 25-cycle PCR using Deep VentR polymerase. Before sequencing, amplicons of 200-500 bp were purified from gel using a QIAquick gel extraction kit. An Illumina HiSeq 2500 was used to sequence the TCRbeta amplicons, generating 250-bp paired-end reads. Under the source paper's analysis protocol: Reads were quality-trimmed with Trimmomatic v0.33, and paired reads were merged with FLASH v1.2.11 to recover full CDR3 sequences. V, D and J germline segments were assigned to the rearranged TCRbeta sequences by MiGEC v1.2.1b. Clonotype statistics and Shannon-Wiener diversity indices were computed with VDJtools v1.0.0. Except for diversity analysis, only each sample's 250 most abundant clonotypes were used in subsequent analyses to reduce sampling bias. TCRdb reworked the public reads: Q25 trimming with fastp, MiXCR clone assembly, productive beta chains retained. Entries that share a CDR3 protein sequence are merged under the most common genes and DNA. None of the V and J calls come from the authors' own analysis; TCRdb made them. This sample has over 35,000 distinct CDR3 sequences in its table, and under 75% of those were observed once. Clones ranked in the top ten supply around 17% of the sample.

This sample stems from a study of tumor-infiltrating lymphocytes in primary liver carcinoma listed by TCRdb under 2017. About the full investigation: Hepatocellular carcinoma (four) or combined HCC and intrahepatic cholangiocarcinoma (one) was present in the five patients, who were three men and two women aged 30 to 69 years. The study combined TCRbeta repertoire sequencing, expression microarrays and whole-exome sequencing across five regions of each liver tumor, with adjacent normal tissue and blood. The 20 to 30 tumor region samples were profiled with Agilent mRNA microarrays so that TCRbeta repertoire diversity could be related to the local molecular phenotype. Technical replicate repertoires showed high reproducibility, with mean shared-clone rates around 0.91 and correlation coefficients above 0.95. A total of roughly 35 specimens from 5 patients underwent TCRbeta repertoire sequencing, comprising 25 tumor regions, 5 adjacent noncancerous liver tissues and 5 peripheral blood samples. The tumors of the five patients were staged as T1-T3 N0M0, with maximum diameters ranging from 4.2 to 10 cm. Roughly 3.5 to 7.5 million productive TCRbeta reads were obtained per sample, and no significant difference in read depth was found between tissue types.

What the study reported, not specific to this receptor: Consistent with antigen-driven expansion, pairs of tumor regions showed higher repertoire overlap (mean approximately 35%) than either tumor-adjacent pairs (approximately 17%) or tumor-blood pairs (around 15%). The top 250 clones made up a significantly larger repertoire fraction in tumors than in blood (p = 0.039). Because only the TCR beta chain was sequenced and unpaired alpha chains were not captured, true repertoire diversity is likely underestimated. Only about 7.5-25% of top clones were found in all five regions of a tumor, suggesting spatial heterogeneity of tumor-infiltrating T cells. Bulk unsorted samples precluded comparing CD4+ and CD8+ T cell repertoires. With just four or five patients in the study, the authors point out that the findings should be validated in a larger study.

Sequenced sample: liver tumor tissue from sampling region 4. The cell subset or site label, as the study defines it: tumor region T4, right-lateral pole. This sequence was found in a man aged 40-49 years with primary liver carcinoma and hepatitis B virus infection.

For the CDR3, the sequence is CGSSPPGRADTQYF. The bases are TGTGGCAGCAGCCCCCCCGGCCGGGCAGATACGCAATATTTT. The chain couples TRBV11-2 to TRBJ2-3, with the D gene uncertain. Including cysteine and phenylalanine, the CDR3 has 14 amino acids. Only CDR3 DNA remains: 42 bases, in frame from the first base. For CDR1 and CDR2, the germline V gene lists SGHAT and FQNNGV.